This T cell receptor beta chain is from a study of blood T cell repertoires in COVID-19. Study background: The study drew acute and convalescent COVID-19 samples from the United States, Italy and Spain.

Under the authors' procedure: Amplification with reference gene primers provided the estimates of nucleated cell counts. Sequencing used immunoSEQ multiplex PCR; TCRdb keeps in-frame clones, though not all of them. The DNA gave D and trimming, while V, J and clone size come from that table. The sample carries fewer than 350,000 clones, 86% recorded once. CDR3 length: 12 residues. Trimming removed 4 bases at V and 10 bases at J, with 13 bases between. Seattle patients were enrolled during active infection and followed longitudinally. The origin of this receptor is a woman between 25 and 40 years old with COVID-19, enrolled during active disease. This chain uses TRBV12-3 or TRBV12-4 with TRBJ1-1, with D unresolved. Sequenced input: peripheral blood. The CDR3 bases are TGTGCCAGCAGTTCACTCCAGGTGGCAGCTTTCTTT. Translating it yields CASSSLQVAAFF.